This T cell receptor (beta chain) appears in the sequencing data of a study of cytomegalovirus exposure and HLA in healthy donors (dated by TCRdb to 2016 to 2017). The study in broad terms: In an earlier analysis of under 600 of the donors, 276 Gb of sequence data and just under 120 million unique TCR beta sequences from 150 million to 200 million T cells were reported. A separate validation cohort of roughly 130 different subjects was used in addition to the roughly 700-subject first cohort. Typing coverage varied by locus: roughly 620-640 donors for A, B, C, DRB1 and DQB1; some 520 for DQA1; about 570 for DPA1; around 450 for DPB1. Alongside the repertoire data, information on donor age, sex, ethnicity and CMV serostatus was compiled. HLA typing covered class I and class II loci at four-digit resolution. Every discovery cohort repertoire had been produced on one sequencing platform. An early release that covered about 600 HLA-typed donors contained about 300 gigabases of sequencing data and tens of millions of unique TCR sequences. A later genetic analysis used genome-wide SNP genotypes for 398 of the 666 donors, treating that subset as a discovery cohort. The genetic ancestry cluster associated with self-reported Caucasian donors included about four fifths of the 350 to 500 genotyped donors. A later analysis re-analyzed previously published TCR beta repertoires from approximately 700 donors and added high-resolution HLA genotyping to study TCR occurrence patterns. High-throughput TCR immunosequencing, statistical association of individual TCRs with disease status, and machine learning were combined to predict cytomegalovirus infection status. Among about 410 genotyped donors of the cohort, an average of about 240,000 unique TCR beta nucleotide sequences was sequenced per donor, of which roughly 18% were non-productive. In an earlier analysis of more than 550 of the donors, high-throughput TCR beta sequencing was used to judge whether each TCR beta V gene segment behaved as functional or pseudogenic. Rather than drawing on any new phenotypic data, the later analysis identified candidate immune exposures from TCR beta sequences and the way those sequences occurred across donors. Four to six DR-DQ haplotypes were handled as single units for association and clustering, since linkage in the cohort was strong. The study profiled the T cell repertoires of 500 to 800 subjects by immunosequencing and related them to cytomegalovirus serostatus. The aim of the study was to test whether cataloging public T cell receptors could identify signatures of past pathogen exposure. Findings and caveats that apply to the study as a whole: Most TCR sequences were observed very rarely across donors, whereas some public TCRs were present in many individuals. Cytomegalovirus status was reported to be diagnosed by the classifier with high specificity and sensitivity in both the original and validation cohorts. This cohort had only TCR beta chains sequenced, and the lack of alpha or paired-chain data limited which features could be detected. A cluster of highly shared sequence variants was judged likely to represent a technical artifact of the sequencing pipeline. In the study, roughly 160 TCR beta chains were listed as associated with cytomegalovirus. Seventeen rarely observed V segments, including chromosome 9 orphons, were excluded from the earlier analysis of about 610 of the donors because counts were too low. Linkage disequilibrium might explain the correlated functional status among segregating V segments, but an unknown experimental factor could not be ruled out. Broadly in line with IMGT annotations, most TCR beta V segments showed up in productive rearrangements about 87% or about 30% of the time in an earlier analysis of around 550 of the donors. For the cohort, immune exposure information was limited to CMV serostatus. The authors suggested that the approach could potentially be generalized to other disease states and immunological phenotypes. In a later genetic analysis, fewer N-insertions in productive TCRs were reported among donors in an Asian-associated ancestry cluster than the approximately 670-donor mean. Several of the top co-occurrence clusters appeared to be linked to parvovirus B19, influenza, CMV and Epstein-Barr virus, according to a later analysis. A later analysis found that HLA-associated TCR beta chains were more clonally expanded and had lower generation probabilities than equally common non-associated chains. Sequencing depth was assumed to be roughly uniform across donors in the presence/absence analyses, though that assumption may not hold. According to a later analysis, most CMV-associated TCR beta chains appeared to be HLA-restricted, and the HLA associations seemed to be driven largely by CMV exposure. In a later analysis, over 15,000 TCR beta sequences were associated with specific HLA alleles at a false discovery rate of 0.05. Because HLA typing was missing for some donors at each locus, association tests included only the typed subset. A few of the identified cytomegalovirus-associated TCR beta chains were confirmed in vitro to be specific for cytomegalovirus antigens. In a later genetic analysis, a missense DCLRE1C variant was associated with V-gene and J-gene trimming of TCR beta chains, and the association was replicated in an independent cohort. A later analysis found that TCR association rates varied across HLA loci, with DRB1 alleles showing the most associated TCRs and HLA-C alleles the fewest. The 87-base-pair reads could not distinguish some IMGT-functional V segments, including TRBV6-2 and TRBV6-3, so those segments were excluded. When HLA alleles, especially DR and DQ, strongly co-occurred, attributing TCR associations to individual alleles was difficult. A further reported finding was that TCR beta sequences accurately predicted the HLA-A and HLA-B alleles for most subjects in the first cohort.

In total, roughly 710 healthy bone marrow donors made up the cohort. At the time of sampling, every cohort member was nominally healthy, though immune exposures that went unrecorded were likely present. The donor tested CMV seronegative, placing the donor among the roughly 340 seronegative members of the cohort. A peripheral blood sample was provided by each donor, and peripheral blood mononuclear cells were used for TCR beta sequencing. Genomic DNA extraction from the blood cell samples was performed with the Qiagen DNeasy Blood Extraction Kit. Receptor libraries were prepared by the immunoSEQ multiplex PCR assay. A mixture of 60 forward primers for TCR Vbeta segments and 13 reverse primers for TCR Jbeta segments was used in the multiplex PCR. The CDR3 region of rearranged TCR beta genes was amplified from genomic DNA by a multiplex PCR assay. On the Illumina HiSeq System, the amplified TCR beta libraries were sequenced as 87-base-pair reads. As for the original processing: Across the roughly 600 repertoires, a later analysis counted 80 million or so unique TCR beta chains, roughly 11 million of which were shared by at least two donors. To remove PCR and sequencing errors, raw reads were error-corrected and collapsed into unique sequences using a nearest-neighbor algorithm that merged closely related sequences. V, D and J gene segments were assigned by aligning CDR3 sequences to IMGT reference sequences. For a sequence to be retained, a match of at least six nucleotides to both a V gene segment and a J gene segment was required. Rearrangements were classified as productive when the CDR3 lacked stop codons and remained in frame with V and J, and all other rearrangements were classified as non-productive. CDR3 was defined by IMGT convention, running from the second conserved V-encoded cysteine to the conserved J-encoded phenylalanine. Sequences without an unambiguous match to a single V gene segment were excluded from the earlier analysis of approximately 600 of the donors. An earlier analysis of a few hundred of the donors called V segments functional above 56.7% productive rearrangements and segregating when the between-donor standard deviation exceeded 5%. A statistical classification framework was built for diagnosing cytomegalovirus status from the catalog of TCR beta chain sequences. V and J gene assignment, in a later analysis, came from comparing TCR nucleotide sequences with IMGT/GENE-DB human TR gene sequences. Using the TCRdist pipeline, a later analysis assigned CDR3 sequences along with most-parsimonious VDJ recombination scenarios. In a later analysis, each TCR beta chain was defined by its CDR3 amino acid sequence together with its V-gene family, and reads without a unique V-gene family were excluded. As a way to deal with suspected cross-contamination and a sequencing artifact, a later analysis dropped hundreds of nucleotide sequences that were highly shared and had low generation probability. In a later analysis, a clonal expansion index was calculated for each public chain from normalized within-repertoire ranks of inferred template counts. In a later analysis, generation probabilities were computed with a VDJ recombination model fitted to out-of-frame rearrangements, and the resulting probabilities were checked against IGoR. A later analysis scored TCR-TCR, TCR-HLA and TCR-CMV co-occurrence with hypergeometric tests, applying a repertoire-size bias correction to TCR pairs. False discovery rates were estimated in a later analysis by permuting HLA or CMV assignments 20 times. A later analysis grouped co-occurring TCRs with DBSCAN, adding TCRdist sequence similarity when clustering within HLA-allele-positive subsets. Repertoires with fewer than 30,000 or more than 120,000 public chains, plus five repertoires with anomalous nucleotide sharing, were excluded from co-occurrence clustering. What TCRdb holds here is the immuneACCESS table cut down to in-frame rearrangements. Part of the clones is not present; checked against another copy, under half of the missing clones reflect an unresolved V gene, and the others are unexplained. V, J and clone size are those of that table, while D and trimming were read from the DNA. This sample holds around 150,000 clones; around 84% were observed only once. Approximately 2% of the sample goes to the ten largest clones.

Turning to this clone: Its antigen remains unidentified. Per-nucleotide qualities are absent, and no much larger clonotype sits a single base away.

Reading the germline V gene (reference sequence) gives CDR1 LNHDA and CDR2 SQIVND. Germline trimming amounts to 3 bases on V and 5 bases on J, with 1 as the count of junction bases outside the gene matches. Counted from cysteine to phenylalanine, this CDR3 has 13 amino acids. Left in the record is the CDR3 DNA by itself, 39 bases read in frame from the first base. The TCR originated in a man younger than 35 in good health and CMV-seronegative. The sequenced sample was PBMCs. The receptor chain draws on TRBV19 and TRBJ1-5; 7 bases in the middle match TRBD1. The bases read TGTGCCAGTAGTATGACAGGGTATCAGCCCCAGCATTTT. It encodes CASSMTGYQPQHF.